Below, 21 T cell receptor beta chains from the same sample are listed, as sequenced in a study of OX40 agonist ivuxolimab in advanced cancers. The protocol was immunoSEQ multiplex PCR, while the TCRdb copy is restricted to in-frame clones and leaves out a portion. Among tens of thousands of clones listed, about nine tenths were seen once. The sample consisted of CD4+ or CD8+ T cells sorted from blood, taken in a trial of the OX40 agonist ivuxolimab. The receptors shown here come from an adult with an advanced solid tumor such as melanoma, head and neck, liver or kidney cancer.

This clone is categorized as medium-sized. This chain joins TRBV6-6 and TRBJ1-5; a possible D gene is TRBD1 (5 bases). The CDR3 has 14 amino acids. Germline CDR1 MNHNY, CDR2 SVGAGI (reference sequence). V lost 5 bases and J 0 bases, leaving 8 bases between the germline ends. CDR3 DNA sequence: TGTGCCAGCAGTGCGACAGATAGCAATCAGCCCCAGCATTTT. Its translation is CASSATDSNQPQHF.

CDR3: CASSLRGSQETQYF. CDR3 DNA sequence: TGCGCCAGCAGTTTGAGAGGCAGTCAAGAGACCCAGTACTTC. The chain uses TRBV5-1 and TRBJ2-5; D gene ambiguous. The germline gives CDR1 SGHRS, CDR2 YFSETQ. With 5 bases removed from V and 2 bases from J, the gap between germline ends came to 13 bases. The CDR3 consists of 14 residues.

The CDR3 sequence: CATSRETESYEQYF. CDR3 nucleotide sequence: TGTGCCACCAGCAGAGAGACAGAATCCTACGAGCAGTACTTC. The chain links TRBV15 to TRBJ2-7; D is possibly TRBD1 (5 bases). V lost 0 bases to trimming and J lost 1 base, with 7 bases between them. Per germline, CDR1 LNHNV and CDR2 YYDKDF (reference sequence). This CDR3 contains 14 residues.

The J gene is TRBJ2-7, the V gene TRBV7-2; a weak D match, TRBD1 (6 bases). Germline loops: CDR1 SGHTA, CDR2 FQGNSA. This CDR3 has 15 residues. Trimming cost V 3 bases and J 0 bases, with 12 bases left between them. The CDR3 sequence is CASSFRGESSYEQYF. CDR3 bases: TGTGCCAGCAGCTTCAGGGGTGAAAGCTCCTACGAGCAGTACTTC.

The chain combines TRBV7-6 with TRBJ2-3; 8 bases map to TRBD2. The CDR3 spans 14 residues. V trimming: 3 bases; J trimming: 4 bases; junction bases outside the gene matches: 3. Germline V lookup: CDR1 SGHVS, CDR2 FNYEAQ. The DNA of the CDR3 is TGTGCCAGCAGCTTTACGGGAGGGGCAGATACGCAGTATTTT. It encodes CASSFTGGADTQYF.

This clone has a single count. The genes are TRBV11-2 and TRBJ2-3; D tentatively reads TRBD1 or TRBD2 (5 bases each). V was pared by 3 bases and J by 2 bases, with 15 bases between. This CDR3 comprises 16 residues. In germline, CDR1 is SGHAT, CDR2 FQNNGV. CDR3 in amino acids: CASSFGTDYTTDTQYF. The CDR3 nucleotides read TGTGCCAGCAGCTTCGGGACGGATTATACCACAGATACGCAGTATTTT. Supplemented by reference TRBV11-2 and TRBJ2-3, the full variable domain reads EAGVAQSPRYKIIEKRQSVAFWCNPISGHATLYWYQQILGQGPKLLIQFQNNGVVDDSQLPKDRFSAERLKGVDSTLKIQPAKLEDSAVYLCASSFGTDYTTDTQYFGPGTRLTVL.

J is TRBJ2-2 and V is TRBV9, with D maybe TRBD1 (6 bases). CDR1 is SGDLS and CDR2 is YYNGEE in the germline V gene. Trimming stripped 0 bases from V and 4 bases from J, with 16 bases between. The CDR3 sequence is 17 residues long. CDR3 sequence (DNA): TGTGCCAGCAGCGTAGGCTCTACAGGGTCTGGCACCGGGGAGCTGTTTTTT. The encoded protein is CASSVGSTGSGTGELFF.

The chain combines TRBV9 with TRBJ2-6; the D gene is possibly TRBD1 (6 bases). V was trimmed by 0 bases and J by 2 bases, leaving 9 bases between them. CDR3 length: 16 amino acids. Germline V CDR1 and CDR2: SGDLS, YYNGEE. Here the CDR3 DNA reads TGTGCCAGCAGCGTAGGGTCAGGGGCTGGGGCCAACGTCCTGACTTTC. It translates to CASSVGSGAGANVLTF.

This clone was counted a few times. V and J are TRBV10-1 and TRBJ1-6; D unresolved. V dropped 6 bases and J dropped 10 bases, with 16 bases sitting between them. Germline V gene data show CDR1 as WNHNN and CDR2 as SYGVQD (reference sequence). The length of the CDR3 is 14 residues. As DNA, the CDR3 is TGCGCCAGCAGCCCGGACGTCTCGAGCTCACCCCTCCACTTT. It is translated as CASSPDVSSSPLHF.

The chain combines TRBV11-3 with TRBJ2-5, with D uncertain. In germline, CDR1 is SGHNT, CDR2 YENEEA. Trimming stripped 5 bases from V and 5 bases from J, with 9 bases between. CDR3 length equals 12 residues. The CDR3 DNA reads as TGTGCCAGCAGCCGGAACGGGGAGACCCAGTACTTC. Translation gives CASSRNGETQYF.

CDR3 amino acids: CASSLLGSGNTIYF. CDR3 nucleotides: TGTGCCAGCAGCTTACTCGGGTCTGGAAACACCATATATTTT. The chain employs TRBV11-3 and TRBJ1-3; unclear D gene. The V and J ends lost 2 bases and 1 base respectively, with 6 bases between them. This CDR3 contains 14 residues. The germline V gene has CDR1 SGHNT and CDR2 YENEEA.

To note about this clone: This specimen includes other DNA sequences encoding the same CDR3. This chain joins TRBV2 and TRBJ2-7, with TRBD1 matching 8 bases. The trim removed 4 bases at V and 3 bases at J, leaving 5 bases unmatched. In germline, CDR1 is SNHLY, CDR2 FYNNEI. There are 14 residues in the CDR3. The CDR3 reads CASSAGTGSYEQYF. CDR3 DNA: TGTGCCAGCAGTGCCGGGACAGGCAGCTACGAGCAGTACTTC.

The chain recombines TRBV6-6 with TRBJ2-7; TRBD1 agrees at 9 bases. Germline-derived CDR1 and CDR2 are MNHNY and SVGAGI (reference sequence). The J segment lost 2 bases and the V segment lost 7 bases, leaving 9 bases of the junction unmatched. The CDR3 is 15 residues long. CDR3 sequence: CASNPTGTGTYEQYF. The CDR3 DNA reads as TGTGCCAGCAACCCAACCGGGACAGGGACCTACGAGCAGTACTTC.

Remarks on this clone: No DNA is shown, since the ends of the CDR3 on it are uncertain; the CDR3 is the one TCRdb lists. The same CDR3 is also encoded by other DNA sequences in this sample. J is TRBJ1-6 and V is TRBV15. The CDR3 is 15 amino acids in total, end residues counted. Germline values: CDR1 LNHNV, CDR2 YYDKDF (reference sequence). CDR3 residues: CATSRDFGAGSPLHF.

The chain employs TRBV18 and TRBJ1-6; 9 bases are a match to TRBD1. Germline V lookup: CDR1 KGHSH, CDR2 LQKENI. The CDR3 runs 16 residues. Trimming took 6 bases from V and 9 from J; bases not matched to a gene: 12. Here the CDR3 reads CASSGGQGLLGSPLHF. Written as DNA, the CDR3 is TGTGCCAGCTCGGGGGGACAGGGCCTCCTCGGTTCACCCCTCCACTTT.

This clone came up a few times. This CDR3 is missing its conserved last phenylalanine or tryptophan, likely due to a read error. The DNA is omitted, as the CDR3 cannot be located on it reliably, and the CDR3 follows TCRdb's listing. The chain is built from TRBV28 and TRBJ1-4; the listed D gene, TRBD1, was not tested against the DNA. Ends included, the CDR3 has 11 residues. Germline V gene sequence: CDR1 MDHEN, CDR2 SYDVKM. CDR3: CASRYRTRILP.

In this sample, this clone turned up a few times. V usage is TRBV7-2 and J usage is TRBJ1-2, with TRBD1 matching over 7 bases. The germline V gene encodes CDR1 SGHTA and CDR2 FQGNSA. This CDR3 has 15 residues. The ends lost 4 bases at V and 4 bases at J; junction bases unmatched: 9. CDR3 region: CASSSYRGSSYGYTF. In DNA form, the CDR3 reads TGTGCCAGCAGCTCTTACAGGGGTAGCAGCTATGGCTACACCTTC.

V and J are TRBV12-5 and TRBJ2-3; tentative D call: TRBD2 (5 bases). This CDR3 region has 15 residues. The ends were cut back, 5 bases at V and 2 bases at J, with 14 bases in the middle. The germline V gene encodes CDR1 LGHNT and CDR2 FRNRAP. The CDR3: CASGLGRGITDTQYF. The DNA of the CDR3 is TGTGCTAGTGGTCTGGGAAGAGGGATCACAGATACGCAGTATTTT.

The genes are TRBV5-1 and TRBJ2-5, with D perhaps TRBD1 (6 bases). The CDR3 length is 14 residues. The germline gives CDR1 SGHRS, CDR2 YFSETQ. V was cut by 4 bases and J by 1 base, with 11 bases left in between. In nucleotides, the CDR3 is TGCGCCAGCAGCCGTGGACAGCTCCAAGAGACCCAGTACTTC. Its protein is CASSRGQLQETQYF.

J is TRBJ1-5 and V is TRBV5-6; D is possibly TRBD1 (6 bases). Germline lookup yields CDR1 SGHDT and CDR2 YYEEEE. Trimming stripped 4 bases from V and 0 bases from J, with 11 bases between. There are 15 residues in the CDR3. This CDR3 reads CASSLGHGSNQPQHF. The CDR3 nucleotides are TGTGCCAGCAGCCTGGGACATGGTAGCAATCAGCCCCAGCATTTT.

The V and J genes are TRBV18 and TRBJ2-1; 7 nucleotides align to TRBD2. V dropped 2 bases and J dropped 5; count of bases not matched to a gene: 6. The CDR3 has 15 amino acids. Germline values: CDR1 KGHSH, CDR2 LQKENI. The CDR3 sequence is CASSPGGGGHNEQFF. In DNA form, the CDR3 reads TGTGCCAGCTCACCAGGGGGGGGAGGACACAATGAGCAGTTCTTC.